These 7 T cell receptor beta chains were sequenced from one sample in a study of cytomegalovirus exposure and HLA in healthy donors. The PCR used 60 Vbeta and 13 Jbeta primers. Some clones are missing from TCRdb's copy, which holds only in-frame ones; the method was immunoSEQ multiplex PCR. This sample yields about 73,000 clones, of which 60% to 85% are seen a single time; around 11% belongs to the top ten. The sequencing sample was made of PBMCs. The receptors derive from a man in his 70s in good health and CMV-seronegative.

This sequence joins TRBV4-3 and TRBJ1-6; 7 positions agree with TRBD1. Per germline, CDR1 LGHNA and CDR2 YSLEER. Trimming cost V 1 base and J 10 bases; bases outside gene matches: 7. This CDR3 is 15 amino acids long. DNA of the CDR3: TGCGCCAGCAGCCAAGGACAGACGACAGGGTCACCCCTCCACTTT. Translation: CASSQGQTTGSPLHF.

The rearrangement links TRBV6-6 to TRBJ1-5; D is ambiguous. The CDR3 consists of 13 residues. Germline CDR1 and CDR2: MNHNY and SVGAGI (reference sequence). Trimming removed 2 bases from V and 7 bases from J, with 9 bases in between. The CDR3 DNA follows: TGTGCCAGCAGTTACGGTACAGCCCAGCCCCAGCATTTT. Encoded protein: CASSYGTAQPQHF.

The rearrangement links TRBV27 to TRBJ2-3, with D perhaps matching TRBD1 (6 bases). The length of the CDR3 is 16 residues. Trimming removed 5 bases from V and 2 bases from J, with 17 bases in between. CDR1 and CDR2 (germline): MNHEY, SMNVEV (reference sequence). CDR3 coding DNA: TGTGCCAGCAGTCCGACGGACAGTGGGCCCACAGATACGCAGTATTTT. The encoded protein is CASSPTDSGPTDTQYF.

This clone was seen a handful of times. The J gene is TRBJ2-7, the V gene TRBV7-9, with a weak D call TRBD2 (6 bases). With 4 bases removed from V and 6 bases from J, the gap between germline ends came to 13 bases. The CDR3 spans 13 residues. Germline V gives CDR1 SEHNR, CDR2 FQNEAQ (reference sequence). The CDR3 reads CASSSELAREQYF. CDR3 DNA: TGTGCCAGCAGCTCGGAACTAGCTCGCGAGCAGTACTTC. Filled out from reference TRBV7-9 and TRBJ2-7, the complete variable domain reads DTGVSQNPRHKITKRGQNVTFRCDPISEHNRLYWYRQTLGQGPEFLTYFQNEAQLEKSRLLSDRFSAERPKGSFSTLEIQRTEQGDSAMYLCASSSELAREQYFGPGTRLTVT.

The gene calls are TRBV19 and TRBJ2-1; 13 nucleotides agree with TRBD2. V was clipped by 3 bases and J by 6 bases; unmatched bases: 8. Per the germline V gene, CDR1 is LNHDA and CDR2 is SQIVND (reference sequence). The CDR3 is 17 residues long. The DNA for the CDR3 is TGTGCCAGTAGTATCCAGAAACTAGCGGGAGGGCGCAATGAGCAGTTCTTC. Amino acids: CASSIQKLAGGRNEQFF.

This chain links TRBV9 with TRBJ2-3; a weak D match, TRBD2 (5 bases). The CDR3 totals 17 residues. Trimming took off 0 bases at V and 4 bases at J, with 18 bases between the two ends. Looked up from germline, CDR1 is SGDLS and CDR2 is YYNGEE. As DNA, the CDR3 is TGTGCCAGCAGCGTAGCCTCCGATGGCATCGGGGCAGATACGCAGTATTTT. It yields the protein CASSVASDGIGADTQYF.

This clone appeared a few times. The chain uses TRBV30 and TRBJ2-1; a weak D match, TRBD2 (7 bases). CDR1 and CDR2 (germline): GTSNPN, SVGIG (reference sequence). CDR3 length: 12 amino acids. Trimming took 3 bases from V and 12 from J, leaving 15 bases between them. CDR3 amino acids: CAWSTGGGPQFF. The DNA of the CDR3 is TGTGCCTGGAGCACTGGGGGGGGCCCGCAGTTCTTC.